These T cell receptor beta chains were read from a single sample in a study of T-cell reconstitution after alpha-beta-depleted transplantation in children. TCRdb analysed the PCR reads with MiXCR anew, one entry per CDR3 protein. In the table there are nearly 550,000 distinct CDR3 sequences, around 18% of which are singletons. Source: PBMCs from the stem cell graft donor, taken from the stem cell graft. Receptors were obtained from a human donor who donated a stem cell graft to a child with acute lymphoblastic leukemia. The CDR3 runs from the conserved cysteine through the conserved F or W. A D gene is named only where the DNA matches it firmly. Part of the rows lack a size; the others show once, few, many or a class for expanded clones.

D gene	J gene	clone size	V gene	CDR3 protein	CDR3 DNA
TRBD2	TRBJ2-7	-	TRBV3-1	CASSSPGTISSYEQYF	TGTGCCAGCAGTTCTCCCGGGACTATAAGCTCCTACGAGCAGTACTTC
-	TRBJ2-2	few	TRBV7-3	CASSSYRGGTGELFF	TGTGCCAGCAGCTCCTACAGGGGAGGCACCGGGGAGCTGTTTTTT
-	TRBJ2-4	few	TRBV21-1	CASSKVYRLIAKNIQYF	TGTGCCAGCAGCAAAGTATACAGACTAATAGCCAAAAACATTCAGTACTTC
-	TRBJ2-7	-	TRBV12-3/TRBV12-4	CASSSDSHYEQYF	TGTGCCAGCAGTTCCGACAGTCACTACGAGCAGTACTTC
-	TRBJ1-5	-	TRBV7-9	CASSLSGGPQHF	TGTGCCAGCAGCTTATCAGGAGGGCCCCAGCATTTT
-	TRBJ2-7	-	TRBV5-6	CASSLLSEQYF	TGTGCCAGCAGCTTGTTGTCCGAGCAGTACTTC
-	TRBJ1-2	few	TRBV12-3/TRBV12-4	CASIKPAAPNYGYTF	TGTGCCAGCATCAAACCGGCAGCCCCTAACTATGGCTACACCTTC
TRBD2	TRBJ2-1	few	TRBV20-1	CSASGWGVTSGSPWGDNEQFF	TGCAGTGCTTCGGGTTGGGGGGTTACTAGCGGGAGCCCATGGGGGGACAATGAGCAGTTCTTC
-	TRBJ2-2	once	TRBV27	CASSIPGSTGELFF	TGTGCCAGCAGTATTCCAGGGTCCACCGGGGAGCTGTTTTTC
TRBD2	TRBJ2-1	-	TRBV15	CATSSGVSSGDLSYNEQFF	TGTGCCACCAGCAGTGGGGTGTCTAGCGGGGACCTCTCCTACAATGAGCAGTTCTTC
TRBD1	TRBJ1-1	few	TRBV10-3	CAISVDRGGTEAFF	TGTGCCATCAGTGTCGACAGGGGCGGCACTGAAGCTTTCTTT
-	TRBJ2-5	-	TRBV5-6	CASSLEHIQETQYF	TGTGCCAGCAGCTTGGAACACATCCAAGAGACCCAGTACTTC
TRBD1	TRBJ2-7	-	TRBV5-6	CASSLGWGQSYEQYF	TGTGCCAGCAGCTTAGGTTGGGGACAGAGCTACGAGCAGTACTTC
-	TRBJ2-3	-	TRBV12-3/TRBV12-4	CASSPLLTAADTQYF	TGTGCCAGCAGTCCCCTATTGACGGCGGCAGATACGCAGTATTTT
TRBD2	TRBJ2-1	few	TRBV4-1	CASSQDGPGTSGTNEQFF	TGCGCCAGCAGCCAAGACGGCCCCGGGACTAGCGGGACGAATGAGCAGTTCTTC
-	TRBJ2-1	few	TRBV5-1	CASSSRLSSYNEQFF	TGCGCCAGCAGCTCCCGACTTAGCTCCTACAATGAGCAGTTCTTC
-	TRBJ2-2	few	TRBV29-1	CSAANRNTGELFF	TGCAGCGCTGCCAACAGGAACACCGGGGAGCTGTTTTTT
-	TRBJ2-7	-	TRBV3-1	CASSPSRTGTNFYEQYF	TGTGCCAGCAGCCCAAGTCGAACCGGGACAAACTTCTACGAGCAGTACTTC
TRBD2	TRBJ2-1	-	TRBV20-1	CSARSPTSDHYNEQFF	TGCAGTGCTAGAAGCCCCACTAGCGACCACTACAATGAGCAGTTCTTC
-	TRBJ2-3	few	TRBV21-1	CASRALRSGGGSTDTQYF	TGTGCCAGCAGAGCCCTGAGAAGCGGAGGGGGGAGCACAGATACGCAGTATTTT
-	TRBJ1-4	few	TRBV2	CASSEGPLEKLFF	TGTGCCAGCAGTGAAGGGCCACTTGAAAAACTGTTTTTT
-	TRBJ2-7	medium-sized	TRBV20-1	CSARDLDTLSYEQYF	TGCAGTGCTAGAGATCTTGACACACTCTCCTACGAGCAGTACTTC
-	TRBJ2-7	-	TRBV9	CASSAQPEMNYEQYF	TGTGCCAGCAGCGCTCAGCCTGAGATGAACTACGAGCAGTACTTC
TRBD1	TRBJ1-1	few	TRBV3-1	CASSQAGGGTEAFF	TGTGCCAGCAGCCAAGCAGGGGGCGGCACTGAAGCTTTCTTT
TRBD2	TRBJ2-1	-	TRBV9	CASSVQTGLAGSEQFF	TGTGCCAGCAGCGTACAAACGGGACTAGCGGGATCTGAGCAGTTCTTC
-	TRBJ1-1	-	TRBV7-9	CASSPIPDLNTEAFF	TGTGCCAGCAGCCCAATCCCGGACTTGAACACTGAAGCTTTCTTT
-	TRBJ1-1	few	TRBV5-5	CASSRPTGIEAFF	TGTGCCAGCAGCCGCCCTACAGGGATTGAAGCTTTCTTT